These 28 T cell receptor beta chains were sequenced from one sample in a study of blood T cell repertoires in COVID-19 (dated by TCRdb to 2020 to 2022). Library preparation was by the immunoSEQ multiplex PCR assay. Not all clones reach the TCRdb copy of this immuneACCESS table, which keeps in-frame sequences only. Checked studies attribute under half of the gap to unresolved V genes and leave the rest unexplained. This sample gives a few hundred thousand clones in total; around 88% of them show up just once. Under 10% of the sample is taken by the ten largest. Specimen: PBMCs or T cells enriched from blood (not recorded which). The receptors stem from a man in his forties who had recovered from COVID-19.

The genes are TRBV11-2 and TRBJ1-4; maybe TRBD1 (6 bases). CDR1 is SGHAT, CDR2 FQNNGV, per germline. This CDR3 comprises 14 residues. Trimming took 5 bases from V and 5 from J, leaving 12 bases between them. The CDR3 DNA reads TGTGCCAGCAGCCGAGGACAGATAAATGAAAAACTGTTTTTT. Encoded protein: CASSRGQINEKLFF.

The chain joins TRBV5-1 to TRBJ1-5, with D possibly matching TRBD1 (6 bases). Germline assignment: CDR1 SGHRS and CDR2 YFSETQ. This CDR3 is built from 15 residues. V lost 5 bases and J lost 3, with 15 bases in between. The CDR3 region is CASRFSDSPNQPQHF. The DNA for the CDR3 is TGCGCCAGCAGGTTTTCGGACAGTCCCAATCAGCCCCAGCATTTT. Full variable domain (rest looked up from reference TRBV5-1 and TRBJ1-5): KAGVTQTPRYLIKTRGQQVTLSCSPISGHRSVSWYQQTPGQGLQFLFEYFSETQRNKGNFPGRFSGRQFSNSRSEMNVSTLELGDSALYLCASRFSDSPNQPQHFGDGTRLSIL.

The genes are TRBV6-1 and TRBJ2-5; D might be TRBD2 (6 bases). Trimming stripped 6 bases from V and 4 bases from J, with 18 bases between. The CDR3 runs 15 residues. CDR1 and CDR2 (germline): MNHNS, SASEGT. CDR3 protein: CASSLTSPWGETQYF. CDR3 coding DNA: TGTGCCAGCAGCCTCACTAGCCCCTGGGGAGAGACCCAGTACTTC.

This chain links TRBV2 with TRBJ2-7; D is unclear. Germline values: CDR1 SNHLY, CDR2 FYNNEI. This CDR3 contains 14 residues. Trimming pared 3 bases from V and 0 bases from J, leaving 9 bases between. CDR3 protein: CASSDSPSSYEQYF. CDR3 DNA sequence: TGTGCCAGCAGTGATTCCCCGAGCTCCTACGAGCAGTACTTC.

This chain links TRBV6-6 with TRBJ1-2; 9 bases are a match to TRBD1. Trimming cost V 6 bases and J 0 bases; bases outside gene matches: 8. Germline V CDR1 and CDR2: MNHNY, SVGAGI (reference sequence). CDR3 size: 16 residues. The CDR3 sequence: CASSRGTGQANYGYTF. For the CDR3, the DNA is TGTGCCAGCAGCCGCGGGACAGGGCAAGCTAACTATGGCTACACCTTC.

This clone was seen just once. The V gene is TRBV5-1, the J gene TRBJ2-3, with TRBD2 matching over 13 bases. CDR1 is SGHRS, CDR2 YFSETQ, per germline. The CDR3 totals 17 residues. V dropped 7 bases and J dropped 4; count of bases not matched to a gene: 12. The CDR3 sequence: CASGLGLAGVIADTQYF. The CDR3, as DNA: TGCGCCAGCGGCCTCGGACTAGCGGGGGTTATCGCAGATACGCAGTATTTT.

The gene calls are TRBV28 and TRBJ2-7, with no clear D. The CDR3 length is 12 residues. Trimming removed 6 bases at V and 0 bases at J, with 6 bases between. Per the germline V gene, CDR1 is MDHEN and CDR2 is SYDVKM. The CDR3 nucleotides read TGTGCCAGCAGCACTTCCTCCTACGAGCAGTACTTC. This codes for CASSTSSYEQYF.

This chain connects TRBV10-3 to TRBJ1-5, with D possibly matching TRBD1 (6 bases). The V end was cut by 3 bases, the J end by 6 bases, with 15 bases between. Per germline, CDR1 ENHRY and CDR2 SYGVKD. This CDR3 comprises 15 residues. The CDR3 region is CAISDSQTGIQPQHF. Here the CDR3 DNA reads TGTGCCATCAGTGACTCTCAAACAGGGATTCAGCCCCAGCATTTT.

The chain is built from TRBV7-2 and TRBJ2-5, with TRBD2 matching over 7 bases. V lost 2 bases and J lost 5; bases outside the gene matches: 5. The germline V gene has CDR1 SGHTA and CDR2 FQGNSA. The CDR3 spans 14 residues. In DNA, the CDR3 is TGTGCCAGCAGCTTATCCAGCGGGGTGGAGACCCAGTACTTC. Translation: CASSLSSGVETQYF.

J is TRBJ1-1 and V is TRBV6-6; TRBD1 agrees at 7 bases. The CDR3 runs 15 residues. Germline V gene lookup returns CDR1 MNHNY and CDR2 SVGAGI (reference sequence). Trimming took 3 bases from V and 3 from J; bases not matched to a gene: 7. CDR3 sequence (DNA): TGTGCCAGCAGTTATATCCTAGGGGGCTACACTGAAGCTTTCTTT. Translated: CASSYILGGYTEAFF.

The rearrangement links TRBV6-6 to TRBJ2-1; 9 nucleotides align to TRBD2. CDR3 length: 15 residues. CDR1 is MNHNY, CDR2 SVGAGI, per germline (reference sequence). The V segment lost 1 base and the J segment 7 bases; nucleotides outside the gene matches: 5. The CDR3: CASSYYTSGWNEQFF. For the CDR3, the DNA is TGTGCCAGCAGTTACTATACTAGCGGGTGGAATGAGCAGTTCTTC.

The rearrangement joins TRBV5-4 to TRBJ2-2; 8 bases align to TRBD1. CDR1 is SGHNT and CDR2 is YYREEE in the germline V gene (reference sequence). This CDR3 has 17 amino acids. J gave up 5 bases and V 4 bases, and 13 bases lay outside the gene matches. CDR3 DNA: TGTGCCAGCAGCCTAGGACAGGGCGACGAATTAACCGGGGAGCTGTTTTTT. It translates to CASSLGQGDELTGELFF.

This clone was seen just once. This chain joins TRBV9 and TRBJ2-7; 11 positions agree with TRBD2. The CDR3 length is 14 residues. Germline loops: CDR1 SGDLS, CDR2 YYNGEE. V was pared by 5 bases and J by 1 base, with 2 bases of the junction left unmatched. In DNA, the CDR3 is TGTGCCAGCAGTGGGACTAGCGGATCCTACGAGCAGTACTTC. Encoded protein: CASSGTSGSYEQYF.

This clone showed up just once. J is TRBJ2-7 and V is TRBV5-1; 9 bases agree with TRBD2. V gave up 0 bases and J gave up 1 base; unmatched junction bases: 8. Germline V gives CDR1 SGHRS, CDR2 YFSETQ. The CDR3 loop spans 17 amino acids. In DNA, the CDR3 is TGCGCCAGCAGCTTGGTTGTTAGCGGGAGCCGATCCTACGAGCAGTACTTC. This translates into CASSLVVSGSRSYEQYF.

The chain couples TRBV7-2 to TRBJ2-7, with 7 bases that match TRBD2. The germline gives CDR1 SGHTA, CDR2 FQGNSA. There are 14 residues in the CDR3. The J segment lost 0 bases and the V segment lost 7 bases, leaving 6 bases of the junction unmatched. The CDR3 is CASTAGTNSYEQYF. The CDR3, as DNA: TGTGCCAGCACGGCAGGGACTAACTCCTACGAGCAGTACTTC.

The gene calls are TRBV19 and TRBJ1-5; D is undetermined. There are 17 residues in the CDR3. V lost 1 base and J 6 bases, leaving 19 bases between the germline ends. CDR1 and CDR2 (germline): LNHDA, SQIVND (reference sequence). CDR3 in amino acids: CASSIVLGGHGGQPQHF. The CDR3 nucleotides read TGTGCCAGTAGTATAGTATTGGGCGGCCACGGAGGTCAGCCCCAGCATTTT.

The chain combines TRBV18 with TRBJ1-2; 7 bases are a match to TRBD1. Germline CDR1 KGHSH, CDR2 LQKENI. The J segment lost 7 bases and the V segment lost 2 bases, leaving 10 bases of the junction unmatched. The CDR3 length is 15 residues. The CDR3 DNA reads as TGTGCCAGCTCACCAGAGGGACAGTGGCCGCGTGGCTACACCTTC. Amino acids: CASSPEGQWPRGYTF.

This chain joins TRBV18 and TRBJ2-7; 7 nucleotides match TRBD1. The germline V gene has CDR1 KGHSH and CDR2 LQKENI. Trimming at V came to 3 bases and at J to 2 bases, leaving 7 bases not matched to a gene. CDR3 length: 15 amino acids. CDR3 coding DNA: TGTGCCAGCTCACCTATTCGACAGGGTACCTACGAGCAGTACTTC. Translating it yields CASSPIRQGTYEQYF.

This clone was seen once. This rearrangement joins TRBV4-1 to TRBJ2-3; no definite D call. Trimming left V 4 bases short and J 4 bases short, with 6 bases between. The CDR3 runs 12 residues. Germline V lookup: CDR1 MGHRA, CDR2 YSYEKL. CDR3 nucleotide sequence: TGCGCCAGCAGCCCATTCCCAGATACGCAGTATTTT. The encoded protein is CASSPFPDTQYF.

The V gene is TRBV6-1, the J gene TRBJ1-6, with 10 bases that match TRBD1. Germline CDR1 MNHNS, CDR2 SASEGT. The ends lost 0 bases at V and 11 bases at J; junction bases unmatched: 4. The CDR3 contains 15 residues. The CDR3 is CASSEAGTGDTPLHF. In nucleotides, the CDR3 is TGTGCCAGCAGTGAAGCCGGGACAGGGGATACACCCCTCCACTTT.

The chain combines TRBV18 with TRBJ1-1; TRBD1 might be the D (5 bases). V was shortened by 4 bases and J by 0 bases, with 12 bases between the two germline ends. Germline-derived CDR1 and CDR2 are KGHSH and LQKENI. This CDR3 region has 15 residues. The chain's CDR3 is CASSLGGNLNTEAFF. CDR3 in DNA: TGTGCCAGCTCACTCGGGGGGAATTTGAACACTGAAGCTTTCTTT. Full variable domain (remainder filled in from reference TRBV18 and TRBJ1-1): NAGVMQNPRHLVRRRGQEARLRCSPMKGHSHVYWYRQLPEEGLKFMVYLQKENIIDESGMPKERFSAEFPKEGPSILRIQQVVRGDSAAYFCASSLGGNLNTEAFFGQGTRLTVV.

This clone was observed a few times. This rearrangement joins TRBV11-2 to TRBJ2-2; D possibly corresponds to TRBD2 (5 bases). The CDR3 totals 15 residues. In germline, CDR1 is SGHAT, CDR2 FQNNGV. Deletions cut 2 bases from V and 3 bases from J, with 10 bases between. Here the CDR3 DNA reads TGTGCCAGCAGCTTACCCGGGGATGACACCGGGGAGCTGTTTTTT. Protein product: CASSLPGDDTGELFF.

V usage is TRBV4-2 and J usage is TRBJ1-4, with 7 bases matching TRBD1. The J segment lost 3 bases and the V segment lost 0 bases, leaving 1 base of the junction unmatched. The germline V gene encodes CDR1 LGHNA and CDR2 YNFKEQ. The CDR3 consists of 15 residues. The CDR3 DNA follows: TGTGCCAGCAGCCAAGATGGACAGGCTAATGAAAAACTGTTTTTT. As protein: CASSQDGQANEKLFF.

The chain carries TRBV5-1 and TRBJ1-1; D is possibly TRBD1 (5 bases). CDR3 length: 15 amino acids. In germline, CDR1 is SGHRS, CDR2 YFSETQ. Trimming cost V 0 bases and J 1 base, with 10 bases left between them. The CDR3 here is CASSLGGGGNTEAFF. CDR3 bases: TGCGCCAGCAGCTTGGGCGGGGGAGGGAACACTGAAGCTTTCTTT.

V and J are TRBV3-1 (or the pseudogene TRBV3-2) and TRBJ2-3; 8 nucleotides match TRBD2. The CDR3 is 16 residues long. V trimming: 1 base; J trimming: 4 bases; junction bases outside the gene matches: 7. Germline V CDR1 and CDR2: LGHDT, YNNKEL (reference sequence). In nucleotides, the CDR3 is TGTGCCAGCAGCCAAGGTGCCGGGGGGGTCGCAGATACGCAGTATTTT. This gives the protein CASSQGAGGVADTQYF.

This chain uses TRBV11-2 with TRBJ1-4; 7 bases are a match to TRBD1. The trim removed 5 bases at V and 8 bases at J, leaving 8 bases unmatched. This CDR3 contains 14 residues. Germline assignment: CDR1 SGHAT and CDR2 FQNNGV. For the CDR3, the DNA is TGTGCCAGCAGCGATACAGGGGTAGAGGAAAAACTGTTTTTT. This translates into CASSDTGVEEKLFF.

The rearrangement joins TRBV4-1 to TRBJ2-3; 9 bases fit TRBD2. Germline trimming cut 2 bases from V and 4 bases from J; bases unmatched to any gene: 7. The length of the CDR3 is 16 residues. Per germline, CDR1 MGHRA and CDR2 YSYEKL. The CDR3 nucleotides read TGCGCCAGCAGCCAAAAGGGACTAGCTCCCTCAGATACGCAGTATTTT. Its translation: CASSQKGLAPSDTQYF.

CDR3: CASSWDSEETQYF. In nucleotides, the CDR3 is TGTGCCAGCAGCTGGGACTCAGAAGAGACCCAGTACTTC. The chain is built from TRBV7-2 and TRBJ2-5, with D tentatively TRBD2 (6 bases). The germline gives CDR1 SGHTA, CDR2 FQGNSA. The CDR3 contains 13 residues. The ends were cut back, 4 bases at V and 3 bases at J, with 9 bases in the middle.